The 32 T cell receptor beta chains below all came from one sample that was sequenced in a study of T cell clonality in common variable immunodeficiency. Data came from immunoSEQ multiplex PCR; TCRdb stores just in-frame clones and leaves some out. This sample carries 35,000 or so clones and no singletons, and about 1% goes to the top ten. Material for sequencing was peripheral blood mononuclear cells. Receptor source: a person aged 18 to 75 in good health.

This clone has a count of ten or more. The junction differs from germline at one of its ends, possibly a read error. The read terminates 3 residues before the CDR3 end, so the remaining end is supplied by the germline J gene. The chain recombines TRBV6-2 or TRBV6-3 with TRBJ1-4; D call uncertain. Germline V gives CDR1 MNHEY, CDR2 SVGEGT. CDR3 length: 15 amino acids. The sequenced part of the CDR3 DNA is TGTGCCAGCAGGTACTGGCTACGCGGCTATGAAAAA. It yields the protein CASRYWLRGYEK. The entire CDR3 protein is CASRYWLRGYEKLFF.

There are many counts of this clone. The sequence runs out 3 residues before the end of the CDR3; the remainder is reconstructed from the germline J gene. The chain employs TRBV27 and TRBJ2-7; possibly TRBD2 for D (7 bases). Trimming stripped 2 bases from V and 5 bases from J, with 13 bases between. Germline V CDR1 and CDR2: MNHEY, SMNVEV (reference sequence). The CDR3 is 14 amino acids. CDR3 loop: CASSLGGGADEQYF. The sequenced part of the CDR3 DNA is TGTGCCAGCAGTTTAGGTGGGGGGGCGGACGAG.

The sample holds many counts of this clone. The read gets to within 3 residues of the CDR3 end, and the germline J gene fills in the rest. The V and J genes are TRBV19 and TRBJ1-2; 8 nucleotides match TRBD1. With V trimmed by 9 bases and J by 6 bases, 15 bases remained unmatched. Germline V gene sequence: CDR1 LNHDA, CDR2 SQIVND (reference sequence). This CDR3 region has 15 residues. CDR3 bases read: TGTGCCAGCATCTTGAGCGGACAGGGAGGGAATGGC. It specifies CASILSGQGGNG. The CDR3 reads in full as CASILSGQGGNGYTF.

This clone was seen many times. Read sequence stops 3 residues before the CDR3 end, and the germline J gene provides the missing end. The chain recombines TRBV20-1 with TRBJ1-4; 9 bases fit TRBD1. The trim removed 5 bases at V and 7 bases at J, leaving 5 bases unmatched. The CDR3 is 13 residues long. Germline values: CDR1 DFQATT, CDR2 SNEGSKA (reference sequence). The CDR3 is CSAVGQGGEKLFF. The part of the CDR3 DNA that was read is TGCAGTGCTGTGGGACAGGGAGGTGAAAAA.

This clone was seen ten or more times. The sequenced fragment ends 3 residues before the CDR3 boundary, so the rest is inferred from the germline J gene. The rearrangement links TRBV20-1 to TRBJ2-7; a possible D gene is TRBD2 (6 bases). CDR3 size: 12 residues. Per germline, CDR1 DFQATT and CDR2 SNEGSKA (reference sequence). V lost 3 bases, J lost 4 bases, and 10 bases lay in between. The CDR3 region is CSARETSYEQYF. The part of the CDR3 DNA that was read is TGCAGTGCTAGGGAGACTAGTTACGAG.

This clone was seen repeatedly, ten times or more. The read halts 3 residues ahead of the CDR3 end, with the missing end drawn from the germline J gene. V is TRBV7-3 and J is TRBJ2-1; D call uncertain. From germline, CDR1 is SGHTA and CDR2 FQGTGA. The CDR3 totals 14 residues. V gave up 2 bases and J gave up 7 bases, with 12 bases separating them. The CDR3 here is CASSLSRIGNEQFF. CDR3 bases read: TGTGCCAGCAGCTTATCAAGAATAGGGAATGAG. The full variable domain, its missing parts supplied by reference TRBV7-3 and TRBJ2-1, is GAGVSQTPSNKVTEKGKYVELRCDPISGHTALYWYRQSLGQGPEFLIYFQGTGAADDSGLPNDRFFAVRPEGSVSTLKIQRTERGDSAVYLCASSLSRIGNEQFFGPGTRLTVL.

At least ten counts were recorded for this clone. Read coverage stops 3 residues before the CDR3 terminus; the germline J gene supplies the remainder. V and J are TRBV6-4 and TRBJ2-7, with TRBD2 matching over 8 bases. V was clipped by 2 bases and J by 2 bases; unmatched bases: 11. The length of the CDR3 is 17 residues. CDR1 and CDR2 from the germline V gene are MRHNA and SNTAGT. The CDR3 protein is CASSDADFSGRPYEQYF. The covered CDR3 bases are TGTGCCAGCAGTGACGCGGATTTCAGCGGGAGACCCTACGAG.

This clone was found many times. The sequenced fragment ends 3 residues before the CDR3 boundary, so the rest is inferred from the germline J gene. V is TRBV20-1 and J is TRBJ1-1; D unclear. The CDR3 contains 12 residues. Germline V lookup: CDR1 DFQATT, CDR2 SNEGSKA (reference sequence). The CDR3 here is CRGQQWNTEAFF. CDR3 DNA, as far as it was read: TGCAGAGGCCAACAATGGAACACTGAA.

This clone was counted many times. The observed sequence ends 3 residues before the CDR3 terminus, with the missing tail filled in from the germline J gene. The rearrangement uses TRBV29-1 and TRBJ1-6, with 8 bases lining up with TRBD1. Unmatched junction bases numbered 4, after V lost 5 bases and J lost 7 bases. This CDR3 region has 13 residues. Germline V gives CDR1 SQVTM, CDR2 ANQGSEA. CDR3: CSVRQGRNSPLHF. CDR3 bases read: TGCAGCGTTCGACAGGGGAGAAATTCACCC.

This clone was counted many times. The CDR3 is cut off 3 residues early in the read; its end comes from the germline J gene. The genes are TRBV7-9 and TRBJ1-2, with no clear D. The CDR3 sequence is 13 residues long. The germline CDR1 and CDR2 sequences are SEHNR and FQNEAQ (reference sequence). CDR3 sequence reads: CASSLASGVGYTF. CDR3 bases read: TGTGCCAGCAGCTTAGCGAGCGGGGTCGGC.

This clone was seen ten or more times. The CDR3 end falls 3 residues outside the read, so it is completed with the germline J gene. The rearrangement joins TRBV7-9 to TRBJ2-7; the D is unclear. Trimming left V 7 bases short and J 2 bases short, with 12 bases between. CDR1 is SEHNR, CDR2 FQNEAQ, per germline (reference sequence). This CDR3 region has 13 residues. The CDR3 protein is CASTKREAYEQYF. CDR3 DNA, as far as it was read: TGTGCCAGCACCAAGCGCGAGGCCTACGAG. The full variable domain, completed using reference TRBV7-9 and TRBJ2-7, is DTGVSQNPRHKITKRGQNVTFRCDPISEHNRLYWYRQTLGQGPEFLTYFQNEAQLEKSRLLSDRFSAERPKGSFSTLEIQRTEQGDSAMYLCASTKREAYEQYFGPGTRLTVT.

This clone was seen many times. Incomplete CDR3 DNA: TGTGCCAGTAGTCTCGGCGGGAGTAGATCCTACGAG. As protein: CASSLGGSRSYE. The entire CDR3 protein reads CASSLGGSRSYEQYF. The chain employs TRBV19 and TRBJ2-7, with 7 bases identical to TRBD2. The read gets to within 3 residues of the CDR3 end, and the germline J gene fills in the rest. Germline trimming cut 5 bases from V and 1 base from J; bases unmatched to any gene: 8. The CDR3 is 15 amino acids. Looked up from germline, CDR1 is LNHDA and CDR2 is SQIVND (reference sequence).

This clone was found many times. The read gets to within 3 residues of the CDR3 end, and the germline J gene fills in the rest. The chain recombines TRBV5-4 with TRBJ1-4, with D maybe TRBD1 (5 bases). The CDR3 is 13 residues long. V lost 0 bases and J 9 bases, leaving 9 bases between the germline ends. From germline, CDR1 is SGHNT and CDR2 YYREEE (reference sequence). CDR3 DNA, as far as it was read: TGTGCCAGCAGCTTGGAGGTGGGGCAAAAA. The encoded protein is CASSLEVGQK. The full CDR3 is CASSLEVGQKLFF.

Many counts were recorded for this clone. The CDR3 is cut off 3 residues early in the read; its end comes from the germline J gene. J is TRBJ1-1 and V is TRBV5-4, with a possible D match to TRBD1 (6 bases). Germline-derived CDR1 and CDR2 are SGHNT and YYREEE (reference sequence). The CDR3 has 12 amino acids. The covered CDR3 bases are TGTGCCAGCAGCTCCGTACAGGGAGAA. It is translated as CASSSVQGE. The whole CDR3 protein reads CASSSVQGEAFF.

This clone came up many times. The sequence runs out 3 residues before the end of the CDR3; the remainder is reconstructed from the germline J gene. V usage is TRBV18 and J usage is TRBJ1-1; D unresolved. Deletions cut 4 bases from V and 2 bases from J, with 8 bases between. This CDR3 is 13 amino acids long. CDR1 is KGHSH, CDR2 LQKENI, per germline. The CDR3 bases that were read are TGTGCCAGCTCACAGGGCAGCAACACTGAA. This translates into CASSQGSNTE. The whole CDR3 reads CASSQGSNTEAFF. Using reference TRBV18 and TRBJ1-1 for the parts outside the CDR3, the full variable domain is NAGVMQNPRHLVRRRGQEARLRCSPMKGHSHVYWYRQLPEEGLKFMVYLQKENIIDESGMPKERFSAEFPKEGPSILRIQQVVRGDSAAYFCASSQGSNTEAFFGQGTRLTVV.

This clone was recorded at least ten times. The DNA ends 3 residues before the CDR3 does, and the rest of the CDR3 is filled in from the germline J gene. V is TRBV12-5 and J is TRBJ2-1; 7 nucleotides match TRBD2. Trimming cost V 3 bases and J 0 bases; bases outside gene matches: 8. Germline-derived CDR1 and CDR2 are LGHNT and FRNRAP. There are 17 residues in the CDR3. The CDR3 spells CASGFSPRENSYNEQFF. The DNA read from the CDR3 is TGTGCTAGTGGTTTTTCCCCGCGGGAGAACTCCTACAATGAG.

In this sample, this clone turned up many times. The read ends 3 residues before the CDR3 terminus; that terminus is restored from the germline J gene. The chain carries TRBV19 and TRBJ2-5, with TRBD1 matching over 12 bases. Germline V CDR1 and CDR2: LNHDA, SQIVND (reference sequence). J was trimmed by 5 bases and V by 4 bases; bases with no gene match: 8. The CDR3 sequence is 16 residues long. Incomplete CDR3 DNA: TGTGCCAGTAGTACTTGGGGACAGGGGGCTTCGGAGACC. Translating gives CASSTWGQGASET. The CDR3 in full is CASSTWGQGASETQYF.

In its sample, this clone was seen many times. The read terminates 3 residues ahead of where the CDR3 ends, so the germline J gene completes it. The chain carries TRBV29-1 and TRBJ2-7, with TRBD2 identical over 7 bases. The germline V gene has CDR1 SQVTM and CDR2 ANQGSEA. The junction had 8 bases not matched to a gene; V was cut back by 6 bases and J by 3 bases. This CDR3 has 13 amino acids. The CDR3 DNA, read in part, is TGCAGCGTCGGGAAGGGGACTATCTACGAG. Its translation: CSVGKGTIYE. The CDR3 reads in full as CSVGKGTIYEQYF.

This clone was observed at least ten times. The DNA ends 3 residues before the CDR3 does, and the rest of the CDR3 is filled in from the germline J gene. This sequence joins TRBV19 and TRBJ2-1; 7 nucleotides align to TRBD2. The germline gives CDR1 LNHDA, CDR2 SQIVND (reference sequence). V gave up 3 bases and J gave up 5 bases; unmatched junction bases: 7. The CDR3 extends over 15 amino acids. Partial CDR3 DNA: TGTGCCAGTAGTATTACGGTAGCGGGTAACAATGAG. Translated: CASSITVAGNNE. The entire CDR3 sequence reads CASSITVAGNNEQFF.

This clone was seen repeatedly, ten times or more. The CDR3 end lies 3 residues beyond the end of the read and is filled in from the germline J gene. The chain joins TRBV7-9 to TRBJ2-1; the match to TRBD2 covers 13 bases. Unmatched junction bases numbered 5, after V lost 6 bases and J lost 6 bases. The CDR3 is 15 amino acids. Germline V CDR1 and CDR2: SEHNR, FQNEAQ (reference sequence). The CDR3 DNA, read in part, is TGTGCCAGCAGGCGGGGACTAGCGGGAAGCAATGAG. Translation gives CASRRGLAGSNE. The complete CDR3 reads CASRRGLAGSNEQFF.

This clone appeared many times. The read is 3 residues too short to cover the CDR3 end, so that end is filled in from the germline J gene. The V call is TRBV2, the J call TRBJ2-7, with D possibly being TRBD1 (7 bases). CDR1 is SNHLY and CDR2 is FYNNEI in the germline V gene. This CDR3 region has 15 residues. Trimming removed 7 bases from V and 2 bases from J, with 18 bases in between. The CDR3 is CASIQGGVVAYEQYF. The DNA read from the CDR3 is TGTGCCAGCATCCAGGGGGGTGTAGTGGCCTACGAG.

The sample holds many counts of this clone. The missing CDR3 end, 3 residues past where the read stops, is filled in from the germline J gene. The chain couples TRBV12-3 or TRBV12-4 to TRBJ1-5, with D maybe TRBD1 (5 bases). V lost 6 bases to trimming and J lost 3 bases, with 12 bases between them. The CDR3 totals 14 residues. The sequenced CDR3 bases are TGTGCCAGCAGGACAGAAGGGGACAATCAGCCC. Protein sequence: CASRTEGDNQP. The CDR3 as a whole reads CASRTEGDNQPQHF.

This clone was observed at least ten times. The missing CDR3 end, 3 residues past where the read stops, is filled in from the germline J gene. V gene TRBV5-4 combines with J gene TRBJ1-2; 8 bases agree with TRBD1. CDR3 size: 16 residues. Germline V gene sequence: CDR1 SGHNT, CDR2 YYREEE (reference sequence). J was trimmed by 4 bases and V by 5 bases; bases with no gene match: 13. The CDR3: CASRSTGGRLIYGYTF. The CDR3 DNA, read in part, is TGTGCCAGCAGATCCACAGGGGGTAGGCTTATCTATGGC.

This clone was counted at least ten times. The DNA read from the CDR3 is TGTGCCAGCAGCCCCGCGGCGGGAGCCCTCTCCTACGAG. Its translation is CASSPAAGALSYE. In full, the CDR3 reads CASSPAAGALSYEQYF. The chain carries TRBV2 and TRBJ2-7; 7 bases line up with TRBD2. From the germline J gene comes the end of the CDR3, since the read stops 3 residues before it. The CDR3 sequence is 16 residues long. Germline V CDR1 and CDR2: SNHLY, FYNNEI. Trimming cost V 6 bases and J 0 bases; bases outside gene matches: 11.

This clone has a count of ten or more. The read terminates 3 residues ahead of where the CDR3 ends, so the germline J gene completes it. The V gene is TRBV6-2 or TRBV6-3, the J gene TRBJ2-7; TRBD1 might be the D (6 bases). Trimming took 8 bases from V and 0 from J, leaving 8 bases between them. From germline, CDR1 is MNHEY and CDR2 SVGEGT. The CDR3 is made up of 12 amino acids. CDR3 DNA, as far as it was read: TGTGCCAGCGAGGACAGCTCCTACGAG. Its translation: CASEDSSYE. The whole CDR3 reads CASEDSSYEQYF.

On this clone: The CDR3 end lies 3 residues beyond the end of the read and is filled in from the germline J gene. The chain combines TRBV20-1 with TRBJ1-1; no definite D call. Germline V gene lookup returns CDR1 DFQATT and CDR2 SNEGSKA (reference sequence). The CDR3 is made up of 13 amino acids. The V and J ends lost 4 bases and 4 bases respectively, with 13 bases between them. The CDR3 is CSANQLGSTEAFF. Partial CDR3 DNA: TGCAGTGCTAACCAGCTAGGTAGCACTGAA.

This clone appeared many times. The read ends 3 residues shy of where the CDR3 ends; the end is completed using the germline J gene. V gene TRBV7-8 combines with J gene TRBJ1-2; TRBD1 agrees at 9 bases. CDR3 length equals 15 residues. The J segment lost 7 bases and the V segment lost 2 bases, leaving 8 bases of the junction unmatched. In germline, CDR1 is SGHVS, CDR2 FQNEAQ. The CDR3 region is CASSLWRTGDRGYTF. The part of the CDR3 DNA that was read is TGTGCCAGCAGCTTATGGAGGACAGGGGATCGTGGC.

This clone was detected many times. The read falls 3 residues short of the CDR3 end, and the missing part is taken from the germline J gene. V and J are TRBV5-6 and TRBJ1-1, with unresolved D. This CDR3 has 13 amino acids. V dropped 5 bases and J dropped 1 base, with 9 bases sitting between them. CDR1 is SGHDT, CDR2 YYEEEE, per germline. Partial CDR3 DNA: TGTGCCAGCAGGAAACAGTGGAACACTGAA. This encodes CASRKQWNTE. In full, the CDR3 reads CASRKQWNTEAFF.

This clone has at least ten counts. The missing CDR3 end, 3 residues past where the read stops, is filled in from the germline J gene. The chain has TRBV6-2 or TRBV6-3 and TRBJ1-6; TRBD1 matches 10 bases. Trimming cost V 3 bases and J 7 bases; bases outside gene matches: 6. The CDR3 is 16 amino acids. Germline-derived CDR1 and CDR2 are MNHEY and SVGEGT. The CDR3 here is CASSYFGTGANSPLHF. The sequenced CDR3 bases are TGTGCCAGCAGTTATTTTGGGACAGGGGCGAATTCACCC.

This clone was observed at least ten times. The read ends 3 residues early relative to the CDR3; the germline J gene fills the gap. J is TRBJ1-1 and V is TRBV11-1; D might be TRBD1 (5 bases). Trimming removed 5 bases at V and 4 bases at J, with 14 bases between. The CDR3 loop spans 14 amino acids. The germline CDR1 and CDR2 sequences are SGHAT and FQDESV (reference sequence). The CDR3 here is CASSANQGSTEAFF. Incomplete CDR3 DNA: TGTGCCAGCAGCGCAAACCAGGGTAGCACTGAA.

This clone occurred many times. The read finishes 3 residues shy of the CDR3 end, and the germline J gene is used to complete it. The rearrangement links TRBV19 to TRBJ1-1; D is possibly TRBD1 (6 bases). From germline, CDR1 is LNHDA and CDR2 SQIVND (reference sequence). The CDR3 consists of 15 residues. The germline V and J ends were trimmed by 9 bases and 1 base, with 18 bases remaining between them. CDR3 DNA (partial): TGTGCCAGCTCTCGGGGGGCAGTGGGGAACACTGAA. This gives the protein CASSRGAVGNTE. The full-length CDR3 reads as CASSRGAVGNTEAFF.

This clone was seen ten or more times. The part of the CDR3 DNA that was read is TGTGCCAGCAGCCAGGGACAGGAAGACTACAATGAG. Translation gives CASSQGQEDYNE. The full CDR3 protein reads CASSQGQEDYNEQFF. The chain links TRBV7-9 to TRBJ2-1; the match to TRBD1 covers 8 bases. The read finishes 3 residues shy of the CDR3 end, and the germline J gene is used to complete it. The V segment lost 5 bases and the J segment 3 bases; nucleotides outside the gene matches: 6. Germline V gene data show CDR1 as SEHNR and CDR2 as FQNEAQ (reference sequence). The CDR3 is 15 residues long.